This T cell receptor (beta chain) appears in the sequencing data of a study of blood T cell repertoires in COVID-19. Study overall: T cells, B-cell-depleted T cells, or PBMCs supplied cDNA or gDNA.

Across about two dozen US areas, participants ranged in age from 18 to 89 years. Participants reported their clinical history, and cohort assignment relied on those reports. Original processing notes: Amplification of reference gene primers was used by the study to estimate nucleated cell counts. Measured with immunoSEQ multiplex PCR; TCRdb has only the in-frame clones, and not every one. The DNA gave D and trimming, while V, J and clone size come from that table. The table has some 190,000 clones, 76% seen once. The CDR3 runs to 15 residues. Unmatched junction bases numbered 4, after V lost 2 bases and J lost 5 bases. CDR1 is MDHEN, CDR2 SYDVKM, per germline. In its sample, this clone was seen once.

The source of this sequence is a woman aged 45-65 years with acute COVID-19. The chain joins TRBV28 to TRBJ2-7; TRBD1 aligns across 12 bases. Sequencing was done on a sample of PBMCs or T cells enriched from blood (not recorded which). The CDR3 sequence is CASSLDGTGGDEQYV. In DNA form, the CDR3 reads TGTGCCAGCAGTTTAGACGGGACAGGGGGCGACGAGCAGTACGTC.